The 4 T cell receptor beta chains below come from one sample, sequenced in a study of blood T cell repertoires in COVID-19 (dated by TCRdb to the early 2020s). The library relied on the immunoSEQ multiplex PCR assay. The table was pulled from immuneACCESS by TCRdb, which kept in-frame rearrangements only. Such tables lose some clones; where checked, under half of the loss comes from unresolved V genes, and the rest has no known cause. A total of about 280,000 clones appear in this sample, around 89% of them only once. Around 1.7% of the sample comes from the top ten. Input material: PBMCs or T cells enriched from blood (not recorded which). The source of these receptors is a woman aged 18 to 35 with acute COVID-19.

Comments on this clone: One junction end does not reproduce the germline sequence, and a read error may be involved. This chain links TRBV7-7 with TRBJ2-7, with D possibly being TRBD2 (5 bases). Germline-derived CDR1 and CDR2 are SSHAT and FNYEAQ (reference sequence). The CDR3 has 14 residues. The CDR3: CASSTERGPDEQYF. For the CDR3, the DNA is TGTGCTAGCAGCACGGAAAGAGGGCCCGACGAGCAGTACTTC.

Only one count was recorded for this clone. The chain links TRBV29-1 to TRBJ2-1, with D tentatively TRBD2 (6 bases). The CDR3 is made up of 14 amino acids. In germline, CDR1 is SQVTM, CDR2 ANQGSEA. V was clipped by 2 bases and J by 6 bases, with 14 bases between them. The CDR3 DNA reads TGCAGCGTTGAACGGGAGTGGGAGGTCAATGAGCAGTTCTTC. Translation: CSVEREWEVNEQFF.

CDR3 sequence (DNA): TGTGCCAGCAGCCAACCGGACAGGGACCGCAACAATGAGCAGTTCTTC. Translating gives CASSQPDRDRNNEQFF. The chain couples TRBV13 to TRBJ2-1; TRBD1 matches at 8 bases. The germline V gene encodes CDR1 PRHDT and CDR2 FYEKMQ (reference sequence). The CDR3 consists of 16 residues. V lost 5 bases, J lost 5 bases, and 11 bases stayed unmatched.

The chain uses TRBV7-2 and TRBJ1-2, with TRBD1 matching over 7 bases. Germline CDR1 is SGHTA and CDR2 is FQGNSA. The trim removed 5 bases at V and 5 bases at J, leaving 5 bases unmatched. The CDR3 contains 13 residues. Here the CDR3 reads CASSKGAGYGYTF. In DNA, the CDR3 is TGTGCCAGCAGCAAGGGGGCAGGGTATGGCTACACCTTC. Looking up the rest from reference TRBV7-2 and TRBJ1-2 gives the full variable domain: GAGVSQSPSNKVTEKGKDVELRCDPISGHTALYWYRQSLGQGLEFLIYFQGNSAPDKSGLPSDRFSAERTGGSVSTLTIQRTQQEDSAVYLCASSKGAGYGYTFGSGTRLTVV.